A single sample is the source of the 3 T cell receptor beta chains below, sequenced in a study of CD8+CD57+ T cells in acquired aplastic anemia. Both TCR beta VDJ combination and CDR3 sequence profiling were carried out. Genomic DNA was the template for this profiling. TCRdb re-derived calls from the reads in MiXCR, one entry per CDR3 protein. Found here are 200,000 to 250,000 distinct CDR3 sequences, roughly 33% of them singletons; the top ten hold around 1.1%. The sequenced material came from sorted CD4+, CD8+, or CD8+CD57+ T cells (not recorded which) from PBMCs. These receptors all stem from a human donor in good health, serving as a control.

This clonotype was observed many times. The rearrangement uses TRBV2 and TRBJ1-5, with D tentatively TRBD1 (6 bases). Trimming took 6 bases from V and 7 from J, leaving 19 bases between them. Looked up from germline, CDR1 is SNHLY and CDR2 is FYNNEI. This CDR3 is built from 15 residues. CDR3 bases: TGTGCCAGCAGCTTGACGACAGGCCCTGGCCAGCCCCAGCATTTT. It encodes CASSLTTGPGQPQHF.

This clonotype has just a few counts. This chain uses TRBV10-3 with TRBJ1-4; the D is unclear. Trimming stripped 3 bases from V and 15 bases from J, with 14 bases between. This CDR3 comprises 12 residues. Germline V lookup: CDR1 ENHRY, CDR2 SYGVKD. The DNA for the CDR3 is TGTGCCATCAGTGAAGCGTGGGGTAGAGTGTTTTTT. Amino acid sequence: CAISEAWGRVFF.

The sample holds a few counts of this clonotype. The chain recombines TRBV3-1 with TRBJ2-7, with 13 positions matching TRBD2. V was clipped by 1 base and J by 8 bases; unmatched bases: 8. CDR1 and CDR2 from the germline V gene are LGHDT and YNNKEL (reference sequence). The CDR3 has 16 residues. CDR3: CASSQAGAGTSGKQYF. For the CDR3, the DNA is TGTGCCAGCAGCCAAGCGGGGGCCGGGACTAGCGGGAAGCAGTACTTC.